A selection of T cell receptor beta chains follows, all from one sample in a study of patients and donors after allogeneic stem cell transplantation. TCRdb re-called the RT-PCR reads with MiXCR, one entry per CDR3 protein. The table records about 150,000 distinct CDR3 sequences, 37% of them present only once. The sequencing input was blood, either unsorted or a sorted T cell fraction (not recorded which). The origin of the receptors is a human donor who was either an allogeneic HSCT recipient or a stem cell or donor lymphocyte infusion donor (not recorded which). It is not recorded whose cells these are; they may come from a transplant donor. Each CDR3 is given with its conserved first and last residue. A D gene is named only where the DNA matches it firmly.

cdr3_length: 13
j_call: TRBJ2-5
d_call: -
v_call: TRBV13
cdr3_aa: CASSLNSPETQYF

cdr3_length: 13
j_call: TRBJ1-1
d_call: -
v_call: TRBV5-6
cdr3_aa: CASTWGGATEAFF

cdr3_length: 16
j_call: TRBJ1-2
d_call: -
v_call: TRBV20-1
cdr3_aa: CSASSHPASLGYGYTF

cdr3_length: 16
j_call: TRBJ1-4
d_call: -
v_call: TRBV12-3/TRBV12-4
cdr3_aa: CASSLTGPPANEKLFF

cdr3_length: 13
j_call: TRBJ2-3
d_call: -
v_call: TRBV10-2
cdr3_aa: CASSESAAITQYF

cdr3_length: 18
j_call: TRBJ2-2
d_call: TRBD1
v_call: TRBV9
cdr3_aa: CASSVAPGTAASTGELFF

cdr3_length: 17
j_call: TRBJ2-3
d_call: TRBD1
v_call: TRBV28
cdr3_aa: CASSLNPGQPSTDTQYF

cdr3_length: 17
j_call: TRBJ1-4
d_call: -
v_call: TRBV7-6
cdr3_aa: CASSFDRRGEGNEKLFF

cdr3_length: 8
j_call: TRBJ2-3
d_call: -
v_call: TRBV2
cdr3_aa: CARDTQYF

cdr3_length: 13
j_call: TRBJ1-5
d_call: -
v_call: TRBV6-6
cdr3_aa: CASSSGAAQPQHF

cdr3_length: 16
j_call: TRBJ1-6
d_call: -
v_call: TRBV4-2
cdr3_aa: CASSQSRGLGNSPLHF

cdr3_length: 14
j_call: TRBJ1-2
d_call: -
v_call: TRBV6-5
cdr3_aa: CASRMDRDAYGYTF

cdr3_length: 17
j_call: TRBJ2-1
d_call: -
v_call: TRBV11-2
cdr3_aa: CASSLLDGWGAPNEQFF

cdr3_length: 15
j_call: TRBJ2-2
d_call: TRBD2
v_call: TRBV4-2
cdr3_aa: CASSQGEGGGGELFF

cdr3_length: 18
j_call: TRBJ1-6
d_call: -
v_call: TRBV12-3/TRBV12-4
cdr3_aa: CASSWGLTDSSYNSPLHF

cdr3_length: 14
j_call: TRBJ2-4
d_call: -
v_call: TRBV27
cdr3_aa: CASSARGPAAPQYF

cdr3_length: 15
j_call: TRBJ1-4
d_call: TRBD1
v_call: TRBV5-5
cdr3_aa: CASRRSGTGDEKLFF

cdr3_length: 13
j_call: TRBJ1-2
d_call: -
v_call: TRBV2
cdr3_aa: CASSDVSTYDYTF

cdr3_length: 10
j_call: TRBJ2-3
d_call: -
v_call: TRBV6-6
cdr3_aa: CASRADTQYF

cdr3_length: 13
j_call: TRBJ1-5
d_call: -
v_call: TRBV21-1
cdr3_aa: CASPGTNNQPQHF

cdr3_length: 15
j_call: TRBJ2-1
d_call: -
v_call: TRBV4-2
cdr3_aa: CASSQGLIGYNEQFF

cdr3_length: 19
j_call: TRBJ1-4
d_call: TRBD1
v_call: TRBV12-3/TRBV12-4
cdr3_aa: CASSLSGTGGYATNEKLFF

cdr3_length: 15
j_call: TRBJ2-1
d_call: TRBD2
v_call: TRBV24-1
cdr3_aa: CATSVGGDYYNEQFF

cdr3_length: 13
j_call: TRBJ1-1
d_call: -
v_call: TRBV5-1
cdr3_aa: CASSRTVNTEAFF

cdr3_length: 14
j_call: TRBJ2-2
d_call: -
v_call: TRBV12-3/TRBV12-4
cdr3_aa: CASSLVSGTGELFF

cdr3_length: 14
j_call: TRBJ1-5
d_call: -
v_call: TRBV7-9
cdr3_aa: CASRPQGNNQPQHF

cdr3_length: 13
j_call: TRBJ2-5
d_call: TRBD1
v_call: TRBV20-1
cdr3_aa: CSARDRGLETQYF

cdr3_length: 14
j_call: TRBJ2-7
d_call: -
v_call: TRBV12-3/TRBV12-4
cdr3_aa: CASSLAPSVDEQYF

cdr3_length: 14
j_call: TRBJ1-6
d_call: -
v_call: TRBV9
cdr3_aa: CASSVGAVNSPLHF

cdr3_length: 17
j_call: TRBJ1-6
d_call: TRBD1
v_call: TRBV9
cdr3_aa: CASSGTGGSSYNSPLHF

cdr3_length: 16
j_call: TRBJ1-1
d_call: -
v_call: TRBV15
cdr3_aa: CATSRVDRFENTEAFF

cdr3_length: 14
j_call: TRBJ2-5
d_call: -
v_call: TRBV3-1
cdr3_aa: CASLPTGTAETQYF

cdr3_length: 14
j_call: TRBJ1-1
d_call: TRBD1
v_call: TRBV27
cdr3_aa: CASSKTGGMAEAFF

cdr3_length: 14
j_call: TRBJ1-4
d_call: TRBD1
v_call: TRBV29-1
cdr3_aa: CSVEGQQTDEKLFF

cdr3_length: 12
j_call: TRBJ1-1
d_call: -
v_call: TRBV28
cdr3_aa: CASTYSNREAFF

cdr3_length: 14
j_call: TRBJ2-3
d_call: -
v_call: TRBV28
cdr3_aa: CASSLPGDTDTQYF

cdr3_length: 14
j_call: TRBJ1-3
d_call: -
v_call: TRBV11-2
cdr3_aa: CASSLGTTGNTIYF

cdr3_length: 14
j_call: TRBJ1-5
d_call: -
v_call: TRBV5-6
cdr3_aa: CASSLYGVLGPQHF

cdr3_length: 10
j_call: TRBJ1-2
d_call: -
v_call: TRBV20-1
cdr3_aa: CRMLNYGYTF

cdr3_length: 14
j_call: TRBJ2-7
d_call: TRBD1
v_call: TRBV6-2/TRBV6-3
cdr3_aa: CASRAGTGGFEQYF

cdr3_length: 15
j_call: TRBJ1-3
d_call: -
v_call: TRBV4-1
cdr3_aa: CASSQVRNSGNTIYF